These 9 T cell receptor beta chains were sequenced from one sample in a study of T cells after yellow fever vaccination. TCRdb reprocessed the 5' RACE reads with MiXCR, giving one entry per CDR3 protein. The table records some 560,000 distinct CDR3 sequences, roughly 21% of them present only once. Sequences were derived from PBMCs, sampled 15 days after the yellow fever booster vaccination. The receptor set was obtained from a man aged 25 to 45 who received the YFV17D yellow fever vaccine.

This clonotype was detected a few times. V is TRBV5-6 and J is TRBJ2-7; D is tentatively TRBD1 or TRBD2 (6 bases each). Looked up from germline, CDR1 is SGHDT and CDR2 is YYEEEE. The CDR3 spans 13 residues. The ends were cut back, 2 bases at V and 5 bases at J, with 11 bases in the middle. The CDR3 DNA reads TGTGCCAGCAGCTTTTTGGAGGGGGACGAGCAGTACTTC. Translated, it gives CASSFLEGDEQYF.

This clonotype was seen more than once but under ten times. The rearrangement uses TRBV6-2 or TRBV6-3 and TRBJ2-2; 9 bases map to TRBD2. The CDR3 totals 16 residues. CDR1 is MNHEY, CDR2 SVGEGT, per germline. The trim removed 6 bases at V and 6 bases at J, leaving 11 bases unmatched. The CDR3 reads CASSPSAGGFPGELFF. The CDR3, as DNA: TGTGCCAGCAGCCCCTCAGCGGGAGGTTTTCCCGGGGAGCTGTTTTTT.

This chain connects TRBV7-9 to TRBJ1-2, with TRBD1 identical over 8 bases. CDR1 and CDR2 (germline): SEHNR, FQNEAQ (reference sequence). Unmatched junction bases numbered 15, after V lost 6 bases and J lost 9 bases. The CDR3 length is 15 residues. The CDR3 sequence is CASRERAGGVWSYTF. In DNA, the CDR3 is TGTGCCAGCAGAGAGAGGGCAGGGGGCGTTTGGAGCTACACCTTC. Using reference TRBV7-9 and TRBJ1-2 for the parts outside the CDR3, the full variable domain is DTGVSQNPRHKITKRGQNVTFRCDPISEHNRLYWYRQTLGQGPEFLTYFQNEAQLEKSRLLSDRFSAERPKGSFSTLEIQRTEQGDSAMYLCASRERAGGVWSYTFGSGTRLTVV.

This clonotype was seen more than once but under ten times. CDR3 nucleotides: TGCAGCGTTCTTGGTGCGGGAGGGCTAGATGCTGAGACCCAGTACTTC. Translating gives CSVLGAGGLDAETQYF. V is TRBV29-1 and J is TRBJ2-5; 9 bases map to TRBD2. The V segment lost 5 bases and the J segment 5 bases; nucleotides outside the gene matches: 15. The germline V gene encodes CDR1 SQVTM and CDR2 ANQGSEA. The CDR3 has 16 residues.

This clonotype was detected only a few times. The chain joins TRBV29-1 to TRBJ2-7, with 9 bases aligning to TRBD1. Per the germline V gene, CDR1 is SQVTM and CDR2 is ANQGSEA. The CDR3 loop spans 14 amino acids. V dropped 3 bases and J dropped 4; count of bases not matched to a gene: 7. The CDR3 protein is CSVEEGQGLYEQYF. DNA for the CDR3: TGCAGCGTTGAGGAGGGACAGGGCCTTTACGAGCAGTACTTC.

The V call is TRBV6-6, the J call TRBJ2-7, with a tentative D call TRBD2 (5 bases). The V gene lost 5 bases and the J gene lost 4 bases, with 12 bases spanning the gap. CDR3 size: 13 residues. Germline V gene sequence: CDR1 MNHNY, CDR2 SVGAGI (reference sequence). CDR3 sequence: CASSLLVGYEQYF. The CDR3 DNA reads as TGTGCCAGCAGTCTACTAGTGGGGTACGAGCAGTACTTC.

CDR3 loop: CATSPKGDTQYF. The CDR3 nucleotides read TGTGCCACCAGCCCAAAGGGAGATACGCAGTATTTT. The genes are TRBV15 and TRBJ2-3; D gene uncertain. The CDR3 runs to 12 residues. Germline CDR1 and CDR2: LNHNV and YYDKDF (reference sequence). The V and J ends lost 5 bases and 5 bases respectively, with 8 bases between them. The full variable domain, in which reference TRBV15 and TRBJ2-3 provide the parts outside the CDR3, is DAMVIQNPRYQVTQFGKPVTLSCSQTLNHNVMYWYQQKSSQAPKLLFHYYDKDFNNEADTPDNFQSRRPNTSFCFLDIRSPGLGDTAMYLCATSPKGDTQYFGPGTRLTVL.

This clonotype was detected only a few times. The J gene is TRBJ2-7, the V gene TRBV4-1, with TRBD1 matching 10 bases. Germline V CDR1 and CDR2: MGHRA, YSYEKL. The CDR3 totals 15 residues. V trimming: 3 bases; J trimming: 2 bases; junction bases outside the gene matches: 4. CDR3 region: CASSHPGTGAYEQYF. Written as DNA, the CDR3 is TGCGCCAGCAGCCATCCCGGGACAGGGGCCTACGAGCAGTACTTC.

This clonotype was seen more than once but under ten times. The chain links TRBV10-2 to TRBJ2-7; 10 positions agree with TRBD1. The CDR3 has 19 amino acids. In germline, CDR1 is WSHSY, CDR2 SAAADI. The J segment lost 0 bases and the V segment lost 6 bases, leaving 17 bases of the junction unmatched. This chain's CDR3 is CASSGPGQGRDLISYEQYF. Written as DNA, the CDR3 is TGCGCCAGCAGCGGACCGGGACAGGGGCGCGACCTAATCTCCTACGAGCAGTACTTC.